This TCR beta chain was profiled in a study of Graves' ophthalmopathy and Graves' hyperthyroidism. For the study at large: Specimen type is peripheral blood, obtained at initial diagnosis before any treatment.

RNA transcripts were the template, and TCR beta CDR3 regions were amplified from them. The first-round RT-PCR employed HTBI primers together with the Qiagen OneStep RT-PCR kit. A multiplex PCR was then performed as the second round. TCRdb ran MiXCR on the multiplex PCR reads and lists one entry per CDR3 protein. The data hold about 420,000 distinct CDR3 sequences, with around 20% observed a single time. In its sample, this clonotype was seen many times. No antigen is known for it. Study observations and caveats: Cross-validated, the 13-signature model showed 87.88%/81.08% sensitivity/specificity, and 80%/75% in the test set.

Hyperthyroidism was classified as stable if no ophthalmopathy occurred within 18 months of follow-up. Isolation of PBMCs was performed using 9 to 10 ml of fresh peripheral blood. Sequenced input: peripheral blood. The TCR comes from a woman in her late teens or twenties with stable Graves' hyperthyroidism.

CDR3 bases: TGCAGTTCCTCGGGGCAGCGGGAGCCCTACGAGCAGTACTTC. Its translation is CSSSGQREPYEQYF. This rearrangement joins TRBV20-1 to TRBJ2-7; 8 nucleotides line up with TRBD2. V was pared by 8 bases and J by 2 bases, with 11 bases of the junction left unmatched. The CDR3 extends over 14 amino acids. The V gene's germline CDR1 is DFQATT and CDR2 SNEGSKA (reference sequence).